This TCR beta chain was profiled in a study of beta chain features in type 1 diabetes. Study-wide points: When Type 1 diabetes patients were examined, their TCRB CDR3s proved moderately but significantly shorter in all four CD4+ subsets. An over-representation of cells with high TCR expression could result from cDNA sequencing.

The CDR3 spans 14 residues. Germline V CDR1 and CDR2: SGHVS, FQNEAQ. Trimming took 7 bases from V and 8 from J, leaving 17 bases between them. The authors reverse transcribed all of the isolated RNA, so sequencing captured expressed TCRB transcripts. TCRdb's copy holds only in-frame clones and misses some; the assay was immunoSEQ multiplex PCR. The data show about 150,000 clones, about 13% seen once. On this clone: Its specificity is not known.

Sequenced: central memory CD4+ T cells from blood. The gene calls are TRBV7-8 and TRBJ1-4; no clear D. The TCR sequence derives from a man aged 18 to 30 with type 1 diabetes. This CDR3 is CASTPGPVREKLFF. The CDR3 DNA is TGTGCCAGCACCCCAGGACCCGTTAGGGAAAAACTGTTTTTT.